Listed here are 19 T cell receptor beta chains from one sample, sequenced in a study of cytomegalovirus exposure and HLA in healthy donors. The PCR had 60 Vbeta and 13 Jbeta primers. TCRdb keeps only in-frame clones here, not all; method: immunoSEQ multiplex PCR. This table holds 100,000 to 150,000 clones, 76% found once. Material: PBMCs. The receptors here all came from a man aged 50 to 60 in good health and CMV-seronegative.

The gene calls are TRBV19 and TRBJ2-2; 7 bases map to TRBD1. Germline CDR1 and CDR2: LNHDA and SQIVND (reference sequence). The junction had 5 bases not matched to a gene; V was cut back by 7 bases and J by 0 bases. The CDR3 spans 15 residues. CDR3 protein: CASTADRTNTGELFF. The CDR3 coding sequence is TGTGCCAGTACCGCGGACAGGACGAACACCGGGGAGCTGTTTTTT.

Turning to this clone: The junction and the germline gene differ at one end; a read error may be behind it. CDR3 nucleotides: TGTTCCAGCAGCTTAGAGAAATGGAGGGAGACCCAGTACTTC. Amino acids: CSSSLEKWRETQYF. The chain is built from TRBV7-9 and TRBJ2-5, with D tentatively TRBD2 (5 bases). This CDR3 is built from 14 residues. The germline CDR1 and CDR2 sequences are SEHNR and FQNEAQ (reference sequence).

The chain is built from TRBV2 and TRBJ2-7; 11 nucleotides agree with TRBD1. The V gene's germline CDR1 is SNHLY and CDR2 FYNNEI. CDR3 length equals 15 residues. With V trimmed by 7 bases and J by 2 bases, 7 bases remained unmatched. CDR3 sequence: CASKPGTGGTYEQYV. For the CDR3, the DNA is TGTGCCAGCAAACCCGGGACAGGGGGAACCTACGAGCAGTACGTC.

This chain joins TRBV18 and TRBJ2-7, with a tentative D call TRBD1 (6 bases). Between the trimmed V and J ends, which lost 5 bases and 6 bases, there was a span of 17 bases. The CDR3 contains 14 residues. Germline CDR1 is KGHSH and CDR2 is LQKENI. The CDR3 DNA sequence: TGTGCCAGCTCATCCCAAGGGACAAGGGCCGAGCAGTACTTC. Protein: CASSSQGTRAEQYF.

This chain uses TRBV7-2 with TRBJ2-5; tentative D call: TRBD2 (7 bases). Germline-derived CDR1 and CDR2 are SGHTA and FQGNSA. The CDR3 is made up of 16 amino acids. The V and J ends lost 5 bases and 10 bases respectively, with 26 bases between them. CDR3 nucleotide sequence: TGTGCCAGCAGCGGCGTGGGCGGGGGCCGCCCGGAGGGCCAGTACTTC. This encodes CASSGVGGGRPEGQYF.

The rearrangement joins TRBV11-3 to TRBJ2-5, with 9 bases fitting TRBD1. Germline V gene sequence: CDR1 SGHNT, CDR2 YENEEA. This CDR3 spans 15 amino acids. Trimming cost V 5 bases and J 2 bases; bases outside gene matches: 6. CDR3 DNA sequence: TGTGCCAGCAGCCCGGGGGACAGGGAACAAGAGACCCAGTACTTC. Residues: CASSPGDREQETQYF.

The rearrangement joins TRBV7-9 to TRBJ2-1, with D possibly TRBD2 on 5 matching bases. The CDR3 covers 15 residues. Trimming took off 2 bases at V and 7 bases at J, with 15 bases between the two ends. Germline V CDR1 and CDR2: SEHNR, FQNEAQ (reference sequence). The CDR3 DNA reads TGTGCCAGCAGCTTAAGTTTTAGCGTACCGAATGAGCAGTTCTTC. Translated: CASSLSFSVPNEQFF.

The chain carries TRBV19 and TRBJ1-2, with D hard to call. The CDR3 covers 13 residues. Germline loops: CDR1 LNHDA, CDR2 SQIVND (reference sequence). The V end lost 3 bases, the J end lost 6 bases, and 11 bases lay between the germline ends. CDR3 nucleotide sequence: TGTGCCAGTAGTATCTGGCAGGAGGATGGCTACACCTTC. It encodes CASSIWQEDGYTF.

This chain links TRBV2 with TRBJ2-5; 11 bases fit TRBD2. V lost 4 bases and J lost 3; bases outside the gene matches: 4. Per the germline V gene, CDR1 is SNHLY and CDR2 is FYNNEI. This CDR3 region has 15 residues. CDR3 sequence: CASSGVSGGEETQYF. CDR3 in DNA: TGTGCCAGCAGTGGTGTTAGCGGGGGGGAAGAGACCCAGTACTTC.

Details on this clone: One end of the junction is discordant with germline, which a read error may explain. This sequence joins TRBV7-9 and TRBJ2-2, with 11 bases matching TRBD2. Germline V lookup: CDR1 SEHNR, CDR2 FQNEAQ (reference sequence). CDR3 length: 18 amino acids. The CDR3 reads CSSSPRILAGAITGELFF. The CDR3 DNA is TGTTCCAGCAGCCCAAGAATACTAGCGGGGGCGATCACCGGGGAGCTGTTTTTT.

The chain combines TRBV28 with TRBJ2-7; 7 bases map to TRBD1. With 6 bases clipped from V and 5 bases from J, the junction kept 13 bases outside the gene matches. This CDR3 spans 15 amino acids. CDR1 MDHEN and CDR2 SYDVKM come from the germline V gene. CDR3 protein: CASRAGTATWNEQYV. The CDR3 bases are TGTGCCAGCAGAGCCGGGACAGCGACATGGAACGAGCAGTACGTC.

The chain uses TRBV2 and TRBJ2-5; a possible D gene is TRBD1 (6 bases). With 7 bases removed from V and 3 bases from J, the gap between germline ends came to 18 bases. Germline values: CDR1 SNHLY, CDR2 FYNNEI. CDR3 size: 15 residues. The CDR3 sequence: CASKDQGRGEETQYF. CDR3 bases: TGTGCCAGCAAGGACCAGGGGAGAGGGGAAGAGACCCAGTACTTC.

The rearrangement links TRBV5-4 to TRBJ2-5; 11 bases map to TRBD2. With V trimmed by 6 bases and J by 5 bases, 15 bases remained unmatched. This CDR3 contains 17 residues. Germline-derived CDR1 and CDR2 are SGHNT and YYREEE (reference sequence). In DNA form, the CDR3 reads TGTGCCAGCAAGCTTCTCGGGACTAGCGGTGGAGGGGAGACCCAGTACTTC. It translates to CASKLLGTSGGGETQYF.

The table lists this clone with a count of one. The chain uses TRBV14 and TRBJ1-2, with unresolved D. The CDR3 has 13 amino acids. Trimming pared 4 bases from V and 8 bases from J, leaving 14 bases between. Germline CDR1 and CDR2: SGHDN and FVKESK. CDR3 nucleotides: TGTGCCAGCAGCCGACTAAGGGTGGAAGGCTACACCTTC. Encoded protein: CASSRLRVEGYTF.

This clone was counted once. The CDR3 protein is CASRDRNTGELFF. CDR3 sequence (DNA): TGTGCCAGCAGGGACAGGAACACCGGGGAGCTGTTTTTT. The chain employs TRBV28 and TRBJ2-2; D is possibly TRBD1 (6 bases). CDR3 length equals 13 residues. Germline V gene data show CDR1 as MDHEN and CDR2 as SYDVKM. V was pared by 6 bases and J by 1 base, with 6 bases between.

V gene TRBV14 combines with J gene TRBJ2-3; D perhaps matches TRBD2 (5 bases). V dropped 8 bases and J dropped 7 bases, with 13 bases sitting between them. The germline V gene has CDR1 SGHDN and CDR2 FVKESK. This CDR3 comprises 12 residues. The CDR3 DNA is TGTGCCAGCGGTGACTATCCAAATACGCAGTATTTT. Amino acid sequence: CASGDYPNTQYF.

In DNA form, the CDR3 reads TGTGCCAGCAGTATCCGGGACAGGGTCGCTGAAGCTTTCTTT. This codes for CASSIRDRVAEAFF. V and J are TRBV2 and TRBJ1-1, with 9 nucleotides matching TRBD1. The junction had 7 bases not matched to a gene; V was cut back by 5 bases and J by 6 bases. CDR1 and CDR2 from the germline V gene are SNHLY and FYNNEI. This CDR3 is 14 amino acids long.

This clone was seen only once. The chain recombines TRBV5-1 with TRBJ2-5; 7 nucleotides match TRBD2. The CDR3 consists of 17 residues. Germline CDR1 and CDR2: SGHRS and YFSETQ. V lost 0 bases to trimming and J lost 3 bases; unmatched junction nucleotides: 11. CDR3 region: CASSLEAGSSGKETQYF. The DNA for the CDR3 is TGCGCCAGCAGCTTGGAAGCAGGTTCTAGCGGTAAAGAGACCCAGTACTTC.

The chain combines TRBV5-1 with TRBJ2-7; 8 bases line up with TRBD2. The CDR3 is made up of 16 amino acids. V was clipped by 3 bases and J by 1 base; unmatched bases: 9. The germline V gene has CDR1 SGHRS and CDR2 YFSETQ. As DNA, the CDR3 is TGCGCCAGCAGCTCCCCCTCGGGAGGGGGGTCCTACGAGCAGTACTTC. Its protein product is CASSSPSGGGSYEQYF.